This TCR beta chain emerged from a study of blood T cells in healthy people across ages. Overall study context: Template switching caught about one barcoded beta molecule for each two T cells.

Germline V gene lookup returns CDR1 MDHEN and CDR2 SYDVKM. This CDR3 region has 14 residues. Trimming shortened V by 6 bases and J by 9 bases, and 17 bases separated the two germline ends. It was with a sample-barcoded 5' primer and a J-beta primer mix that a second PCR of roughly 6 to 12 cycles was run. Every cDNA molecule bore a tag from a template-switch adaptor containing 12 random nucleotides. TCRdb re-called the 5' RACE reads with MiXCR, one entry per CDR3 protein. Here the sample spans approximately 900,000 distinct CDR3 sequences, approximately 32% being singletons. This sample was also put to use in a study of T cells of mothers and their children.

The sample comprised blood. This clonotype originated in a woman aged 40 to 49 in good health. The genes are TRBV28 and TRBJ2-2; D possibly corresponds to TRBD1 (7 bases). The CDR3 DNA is TGTGCCAGCAGCCAAACAGGGGAGGTGTGGGAGCTGTTTTTT. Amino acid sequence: CASSQTGEVWELFF. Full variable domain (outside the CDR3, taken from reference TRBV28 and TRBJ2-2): DVKVTQSSRYLVKRTGEKVFLECVQDMDHENMFWYRQDPGLGLRLIYFSYDVKMKEKGDIPEGYSVSREKKERFSLILESASTNQTSMYLCASSQTGEVWELFFGEGSRLTVL.